The 12 T cell receptor beta chains presented below share a single source sample, sequenced in a study of OX40 agonist ivuxolimab in advanced cancers. Clones were sequenced by immunoSEQ multiplex PCR, and TCRdb holds only the in-frame ones, with some missing. The data hold approximately 54,000 clones, with 85% to 90% observed a single time. The starting material was CD4+ or CD8+ T cells sorted from blood, obtained in a trial of the OX40 agonist ivuxolimab. Source of these receptors: an adult with an advanced solid tumor such as melanoma, head and neck, liver or kidney cancer.

V usage is TRBV2 and J usage is TRBJ1-6, with TRBD1 matching over 7 bases. The CDR3 extends over 14 amino acids. Germline trimming cut 5 bases from V and 10 bases from J; bases unmatched to any gene: 8. Germline CDR1 reads SNHLY; CDR2 reads FYNNEI. CDR3 bases: TGTGCCAGCAGTTACGACAGGGTGGCCTCACCCCTCCACTTT. Translated, it gives CASSYDRVASPLHF.

The chain recombines TRBV6-5 with TRBJ1-1, with D uncertain. Trimming cost V 7 bases and J 7 bases, with 13 bases left between them. The V gene's germline CDR1 is MNHEY and CDR2 SVGAGI. The CDR3 loop spans 12 amino acids. The CDR3 spells CASTPTSVEAFF. CDR3 DNA sequence: TGTGCCAGCACCCCGACGTCAGTTGAAGCTTTCTTT.

The chain uses TRBV19 and TRBJ2-3, with D perhaps given as TRBD1 or TRBD2 (5 bases each). The CDR3 is 12 residues long. V lost 8 bases to trimming and J lost 7 bases, with 13 bases between them. Germline CDR1 and CDR2: LNHDA and SQIVND (reference sequence). CDR3 sequence: CASSEGRNTQYF. The CDR3 DNA follows: TGTGCCAGTTCTGAGGGGAGAAATACGCAGTATTTT. Full variable domain (remainder filled in from reference TRBV19 and TRBJ2-3): DGGITQSPKYLFRKEGQNVTLSCEQNLNHDAMYWYRQDPGQGLRLIYYSQIVNDFQKGDIAEGYSVSREKKESFPLTVTSAQKNPTAFYLCASSEGRNTQYFGPGTRLTVL.

The CDR3 coding sequence is TGTGCCAGCAGTGTAATTGTAACCGGGGAGCTGTTTTTT. Amino acid sequence: CASSVIVTGELFF. This sequence joins TRBV25-1 and TRBJ2-2; D call uncertain. The CDR3 length is 13 residues. V lost 4 bases, J lost 5 bases, and 8 bases lay in between. Per germline, CDR1 MGHDK and CDR2 SYGVNS.

V gene TRBV7-3 combines with J gene TRBJ2-3; D gene uncertain. Germline CDR1 is SGHTA and CDR2 is FQGTGA. V dropped 8 bases and J dropped 4 bases, with 13 bases sitting between them. The CDR3 runs to 13 residues. CDR3 nucleotides: TGTGCCAGCTCCTTGCCTAATTCAGATACGCAGTATTTT. Protein sequence: CASSLPNSDTQYF. Full variable domain (rest looked up from reference TRBV7-3 and TRBJ2-3): GAGVSQTPSNKVTEKGKYVELRCDPISGHTALYWYRQSLGQGPEFLIYFQGTGAADDSGLPNDRFFAVRPEGSVSTLKIQRTERGDSAVYLCASSLPNSDTQYFGPGTRLTVL.

The chain carries TRBV28 and TRBJ2-7, with D possibly matching TRBD1 (5 bases). This CDR3 region has 15 residues. Trimming shortened V by 5 bases and J by 0 bases, and 14 bases separated the two germline ends. The germline gives CDR1 MDHEN, CDR2 SYDVKM. CDR3 DNA sequence: TGTGCCAGCAGTACACCGGACATTCGCTCCTACGAGCAGTACTTC. Protein product: CASSTPDIRSYEQYF. Variable domain in full (rest from reference TRBV28 and TRBJ2-7): DVKVTQSSRYLVKRTGEKVFLECVQDMDHENMFWYRQDPGLGLRLIYFSYDVKMKEKGDIPEGYSVSREKKERFSLILESASTNQTSMYLCASSTPDIRSYEQYFGPGTRLTVT.

V is TRBV18 and J is TRBJ2-3; D is possibly TRBD1 (5 bases). V was cut by 3 bases and J by 4 bases, with 11 bases left in between. This CDR3 has 14 residues. Germline values: CDR1 KGHSH, CDR2 LQKENI. The CDR3 reads CASSPVQGSDTQYF. CDR3 nucleotide sequence: TGTGCCAGCTCACCCGTTCAGGGATCAGATACGCAGTATTTT.

The chain uses TRBV5-5 and TRBJ2-1; weak D call: TRBD1 (6 bases). V was shortened by 2 bases and J by 7 bases, with 13 bases between the two germline ends. CDR1 and CDR2 (germline): SGHKS, YYEKEE (reference sequence). The CDR3 runs 14 residues. The CDR3 spells CASSFWGLTNEQFF. Here the CDR3 DNA reads TGTGCCAGCAGCTTTTGGGGGCTGACGAATGAGCAGTTCTTC. The full variable domain, its missing parts supplied by reference TRBV5-5 and TRBJ2-1, is DAGVTQSPTHLIKTRGQQVTLRCSPISGHKSVSWYQQVLGQGPQFIFQYYEKEERGRGNFPDRFSARQFPNYSSELNVNALLLGDSALYLCASSFWGLTNEQFFGPGTRLTVL.

The table lists this clone with a count of one. V usage is TRBV18 and J usage is TRBJ2-1; tentatively, D is TRBD2 (5 bases). The CDR3 has 19 amino acids. Germline CDR1 is KGHSH and CDR2 is LQKENI. The germline V and J ends were trimmed by 3 bases and 3 bases, with 24 bases remaining between them. The DNA of the CDR3 is TGTGCCAGCTCACCGCCAATAGATATTATGAGCGGAGTCTACAATGAGCAGTTCTTC. This codes for CASSPPIDIMSGVYNEQFF.

The chain has TRBV6-5 and TRBJ1-6; 8 bases line up with TRBD1. V gave up 6 bases and J gave up 6 bases; unmatched junction bases: 4. CDR3 length: 14 amino acids. Germline V gives CDR1 MNHEY, CDR2 SVGAGI. The CDR3 loop reads CASSPGQGNSPLHF. DNA for the CDR3: TGTGCCAGCAGCCCCGGACAGGGTAATTCACCCCTCCACTTT.

This chain joins TRBV6-5 and TRBJ1-2; the match to TRBD1 covers 11 bases. From germline, CDR1 is MNHEY and CDR2 SVGAGI. V shed 3 bases and J 5 bases; nucleotides not matched to a gene: 5. This CDR3 region has 15 residues. The CDR3 DNA sequence: TGTGCCAGCAGTTATTCCGGGACAGGGGGGTATGGCTACACCTTC. Protein sequence: CASSYSGTGGYGYTF.

This chain joins TRBV6-6 and TRBJ2-3; 11 bases map to TRBD2. Per germline, CDR1 MNHNY and CDR2 SVGAGI (reference sequence). This CDR3 spans 13 amino acids. V was clipped by 6 bases and J by 14 bases; unmatched bases: 10. The CDR3 DNA follows: TGTGCCAGCAGACCTCAACTAGCGGGAGATCCGTATTTT. Translating gives CASRPQLAGDPYF.